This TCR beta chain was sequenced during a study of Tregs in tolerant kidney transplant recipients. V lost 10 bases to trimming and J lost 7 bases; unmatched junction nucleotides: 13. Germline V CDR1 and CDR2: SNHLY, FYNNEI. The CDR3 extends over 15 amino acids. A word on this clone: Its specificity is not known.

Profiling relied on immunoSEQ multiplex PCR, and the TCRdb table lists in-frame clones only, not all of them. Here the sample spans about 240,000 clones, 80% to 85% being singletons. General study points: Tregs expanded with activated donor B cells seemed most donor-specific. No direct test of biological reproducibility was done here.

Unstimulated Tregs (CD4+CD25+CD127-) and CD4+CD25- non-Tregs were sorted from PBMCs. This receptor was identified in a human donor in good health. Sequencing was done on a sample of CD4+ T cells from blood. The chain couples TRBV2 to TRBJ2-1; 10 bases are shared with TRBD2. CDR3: CATQGASGSQNEQFF. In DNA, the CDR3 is TGTGCCACCCAGGGGGCTAGCGGGAGTCAGAATGAGCAGTTCTTC.